This TCR beta chain emerged from a study of blood T cells in healthy people across ages. This clonotype was detected a few times. Together with a sample-barcoded 5' primer, a J-beta primer mix was included in a second PCR lasting 7 to 11 cycles. TCRdb used MiXCR to reprocess the 5' RACE reads, holding one entry per CDR3 protein. The table includes about 800,000 distinct CDR3 sequences, about 25% detected once. V was clipped by 7 bases and J by 0 bases, with 19 bases between them. The CDR3 has 18 residues. The germline V gene encodes CDR1 SGHTA and CDR2 FQGNSA. These data also featured in a second study, about T cells of mothers and their children.

Source material: blood. The receptor comes from a boy younger than 18 in good health. The J gene is TRBJ2-6, the V gene TRBV7-2, with D perhaps matching TRBD2 (5 bases). Here the CDR3 reads CASTQRSEGYSGANVLTF. The CDR3 region has the DNA TGTGCCAGCACCCAGCGGTCCGAGGGTTACTCTGGGGCCAACGTCCTGACTTTC.